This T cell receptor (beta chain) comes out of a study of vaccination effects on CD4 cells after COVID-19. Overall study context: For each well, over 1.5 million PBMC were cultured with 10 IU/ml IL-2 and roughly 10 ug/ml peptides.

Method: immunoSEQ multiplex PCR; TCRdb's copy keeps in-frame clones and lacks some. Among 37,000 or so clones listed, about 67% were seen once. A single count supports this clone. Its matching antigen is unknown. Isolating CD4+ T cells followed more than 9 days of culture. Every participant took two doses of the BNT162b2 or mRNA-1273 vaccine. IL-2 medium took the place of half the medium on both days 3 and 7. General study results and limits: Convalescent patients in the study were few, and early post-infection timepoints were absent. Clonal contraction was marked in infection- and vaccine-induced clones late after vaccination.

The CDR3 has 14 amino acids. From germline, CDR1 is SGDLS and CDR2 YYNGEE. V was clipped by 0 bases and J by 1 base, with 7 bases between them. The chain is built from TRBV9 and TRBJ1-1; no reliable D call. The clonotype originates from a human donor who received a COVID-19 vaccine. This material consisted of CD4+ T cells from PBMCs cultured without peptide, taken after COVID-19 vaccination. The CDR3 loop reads CASSVVPENTEAFF. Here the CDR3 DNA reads TGTGCCAGCAGCGTAGTCCCTGAGAACACTGAAGCTTTCTTT.